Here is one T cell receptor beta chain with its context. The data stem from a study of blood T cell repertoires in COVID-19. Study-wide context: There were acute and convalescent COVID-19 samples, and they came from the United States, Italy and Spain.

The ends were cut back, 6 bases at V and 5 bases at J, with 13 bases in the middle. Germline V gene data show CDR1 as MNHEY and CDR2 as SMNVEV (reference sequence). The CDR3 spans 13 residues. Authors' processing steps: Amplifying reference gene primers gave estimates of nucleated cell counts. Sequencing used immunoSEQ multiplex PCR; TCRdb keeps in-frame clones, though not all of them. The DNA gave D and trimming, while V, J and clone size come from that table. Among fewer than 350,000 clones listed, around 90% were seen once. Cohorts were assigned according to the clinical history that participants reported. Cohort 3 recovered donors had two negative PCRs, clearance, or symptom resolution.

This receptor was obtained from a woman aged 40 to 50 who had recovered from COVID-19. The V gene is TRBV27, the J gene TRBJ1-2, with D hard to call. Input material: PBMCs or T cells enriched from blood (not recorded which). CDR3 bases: TGTGCCAGCAGCCCAGGTTTCTTATATGGCTACACCTTC. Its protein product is CASSPGFLYGYTF.